This passage covers 23 T cell receptor beta chains from one sample sequenced in a study of blood T cell repertoires in COVID-19. Repertoires were generated with immunoSEQ multiplex PCR, while TCRdb's copy carries only in-frame clones and drops some. This sample carries about 190,000 clones, less than 85% of them seen once, and the ten largest clones take 3.2%. Sequenced material: PBMCs or T cells enriched from blood (not recorded which). The origin of the receptors is a young woman who had recovered from COVID-19.

The CDR3 region has the DNA TGTGCCAGCAGTTACGATCAGGGCTCTGAAGCTTTCTTT. Residues: CASSYDQGSEAFF. The J gene is TRBJ1-1, the V gene TRBV6-5; tentatively, D is TRBD1 (5 bases). Germline V gene data show CDR1 as MNHEY and CDR2 as SVGAGI. V dropped 2 bases and J dropped 6 bases, with 10 bases sitting between them. The CDR3 consists of 13 residues.

This chain uses TRBV12-3 or TRBV12-4 with TRBJ1-2, with D possibly being TRBD1 (5 bases). Between the trimmed V and J ends, which lost 6 bases and 8 bases, there was a span of 13 bases. This CDR3 is built from 12 residues. The CDR3: CASRKGTTGYTF. CDR3 bases: TGTGCCAGCAGAAAAGGGACTACCGGCTACACCTTC.

In this sample, this clone turned up once. The chain recombines TRBV6-1 with TRBJ2-5, with a weak D call TRBD2 (6 bases). Trimming left V 2 bases short and J 5 bases short, with 12 bases between. CDR3 length: 14 amino acids. Per the germline V gene, CDR1 is MNHNS and CDR2 is SASEGT. The CDR3 loop is CASSEPRGYETQYF. The CDR3 DNA follows: TGTGCCAGCAGTGAACCCCGGGGGTATGAGACCCAGTACTTC.

The chain has TRBV28 and TRBJ1-1; 7 bases align to TRBD1. This CDR3 is built from 14 residues. The ends lost 8 bases at V and 3 bases at J; junction bases unmatched: 9. CDR1 and CDR2 (germline): MDHEN, SYDVKM. The CDR3 region is CASLPDRAYTEAFF. DNA of the CDR3: TGTGCCAGCTTACCAGACAGGGCGTACACTGAAGCTTTCTTT. Full variable domain (rest looked up from reference TRBV28 and TRBJ1-1): DVKVTQSSRYLVKRTGEKVFLECVQDMDHENMFWYRQDPGLGLRLIYFSYDVKMKEKGDIPEGYSVSREKKERFSLILESASTNQTSMYLCASLPDRAYTEAFFGQGTRLTVV.

J is TRBJ1-2 and V is TRBV5-1, with D perhaps TRBD1 (5 bases). V lost 3 bases to trimming and J lost 3 bases, with 24 bases between them. The CDR3 is 18 amino acids. Germline assignment: CDR1 SGHRS and CDR2 YFSETQ. In DNA form, the CDR3 reads TGCGCCAGCAGCTCAAAACACGCGGCTTCCCCGGGGGACTATGGCTACACCTTC. It encodes CASSSKHAASPGDYGYTF.

V gene TRBV18 combines with J gene TRBJ1-3; D might be TRBD1 (5 bases). This CDR3 contains 14 residues. V was shortened by 5 bases and J by 0 bases, with 8 bases between the two germline ends. From germline, CDR1 is KGHSH and CDR2 LQKENI. For the CDR3, the DNA is TGTGCCAGCTCATCCGGACACTCTGGAAACACCATATATTTT. Its protein product is CASSSGHSGNTIYF.

The rearrangement uses TRBV15 and TRBJ2-1, with D uncertain. CDR1 LNHNV and CDR2 YYDKDF come from the germline V gene (reference sequence). This CDR3 is built from 14 residues. Deletions cut 0 bases from V and 8 bases from J, with 11 bases between. The CDR3 DNA follows: TGTGCCACCAGCAGAGACAGGATTAACGATGAGCAGTTCTTC. As protein: CATSRDRINDEQFF. Based on the CDR3 plus reference TRBV15 and TRBJ2-1, the full variable domain is DAMVIQNPRYQVTQFGKPVTLSCSQTLNHNVMYWYQQKSSQAPKLLFHYYDKDFNNEADTPDNFQSRRPNTSFCFLDIRSPGLGDTAMYLCATSRDRINDEQFFGPGTRLTVL.

J is TRBJ2-2 and V is TRBV28, with 15 bases aligning to TRBD2. This CDR3 has 20 amino acids. Germline V lookup: CDR1 MDHEN, CDR2 SYDVKM. The trim removed 2 bases at V and 4 bases at J, leaving 11 bases unmatched. The chain's CDR3 is CASSLPTGTSGRIRTGELFF. DNA of the CDR3: TGTGCCAGCAGTTTACCCACCGGGACTAGCGGGAGGATCCGCACCGGGGAGCTGTTTTTT.

The J gene is TRBJ2-3, the V gene TRBV27; D is perhaps TRBD2 (6 bases). In germline, CDR1 is MNHEY, CDR2 SMNVEV (reference sequence). The CDR3 consists of 14 residues. V was cut by 2 bases and J by 4 bases, with 10 bases left in between. The CDR3 region has the DNA TGTGCCAGCAGTTTAGGGGGGAGTGCAGATACGCAGTATTTT. It yields the protein CASSLGGSADTQYF.

The chain joins TRBV7-8 to TRBJ2-5; TRBD2 agrees at 9 bases. V gave up 4 bases and J gave up 2 bases; unmatched junction bases: 5. The CDR3 length is 15 residues. CDR1 and CDR2 from the germline V gene are SGHVS and FQNEAQ. The CDR3 reads CASSSSGGPQETQYF. The CDR3 DNA sequence: TGTGCCAGCAGCTCGAGCGGGGGGCCTCAAGAGACCCAGTACTTC.

The chain has TRBV7-9 and TRBJ2-7; 9 positions agree with TRBD1. The CDR3 covers 16 residues. V trimming: 5 bases; J trimming: 2 bases; junction bases outside the gene matches: 10. From germline, CDR1 is SEHNR and CDR2 FQNEAQ (reference sequence). CDR3 DNA sequence: TGTGCCAGCAGCCCTCCATCGGACAGGGGAACCTACGAGCAGTACGTC. This sequence encodes CASSPPSDRGTYEQYV.

The chain joins TRBV3-1 (or the pseudogene TRBV3-2) to TRBJ1-2; 9 bases line up with TRBD1. This CDR3 contains 16 residues. The germline V gene has CDR1 LGHDT and CDR2 YNNKEL (reference sequence). Trimming cost V 1 base and J 2 bases; bases outside gene matches: 5. The CDR3 spells CASSQAGGQGNYGYTF. The DNA of the CDR3 is TGTGCCAGCAGCCAAGCGGGAGGACAGGGGAACTATGGCTACACCTTC.

The sample holds one count of this clone. The chain couples TRBV20-1 to TRBJ1-5, with 8 bases aligning to TRBD1. CDR1 is DFQATT, CDR2 SNEGSKA, per germline (reference sequence). Unmatched junction bases numbered 9, after V lost 3 bases and J lost 2 bases. CDR3 length equals 16 residues. CDR3 nucleotides: TGCAGTGCTAGTTTCTTCCAGGGGGCTGGCAATCAGCCCCAGCATTTT. It translates to CSASFFQGAGNQPQHF.

J is TRBJ2-7 and V is TRBV5-3; D is uncertain. TRBV5-3 is reported as an ORF; its role is uncertain. V lost 5 bases to trimming and J lost 4 bases, with 7 bases between them. CDR3 size: 11 residues. The CDR3 region is CARRVRYEQYF. As DNA, the CDR3 is TGTGCCAGAAGAGTGCGTTACGAGCAGTACTTC.

V and J are TRBV5-1 and TRBJ2-5; TRBD1 matches at 7 bases. Losses at the gene ends were 4 bases for V and 10 bases for J; bases not matched to a gene: 13. The CDR3 runs 14 residues. Germline V gene data show CDR1 as SGHRS and CDR2 as YFSETQ. The CDR3 DNA reads as TGCGCCAGCAGCACGGGACAGTCGCAAGGGGTCCAGTACTTC. It codes for CASSTGQSQGVQYF.

This rearrangement joins TRBV19 to TRBJ1-5, with a weak D call TRBD1 (5 bases). This CDR3 comprises 17 residues. CDR1 is LNHDA and CDR2 is SQIVND in the germline V gene (reference sequence). Trimming took 5 bases from V and 0 from J, leaving 17 bases between them. The CDR3 DNA is TGTGCCAGTAGTTCATTACCCGACAGCTATAGCAATCAGCCCCAGCATTTT. The encoded protein is CASSSLPDSYSNQPQHF.

This chain uses TRBV20-1 with TRBJ2-1; 12 nucleotides align to TRBD2. CDR3 length equals 18 residues. CDR1 is DFQATT and CDR2 is SNEGSKA in the germline V gene (reference sequence). Trimming cost V 3 bases and J 0 bases; bases outside gene matches: 9. This CDR3 reads CSASPGTSGLRSYNEQFF. CDR3 nucleotide sequence: TGCAGTGCTAGTCCCGGGACTAGCGGGCTCCGCTCCTACAATGAGCAGTTCTTC.

This chain uses TRBV2 with TRBJ1-5; 11 nucleotides line up with TRBD1. The trim removed 6 bases at V and 6 bases at J, leaving 7 bases unmatched. CDR3 size: 15 residues. From germline, CDR1 is SNHLY and CDR2 FYNNEI. The CDR3 region is CASSAGQGVGQPQHF. The CDR3 nucleotides read TGTGCCAGCAGCGCGGGACAGGGGGTAGGTCAGCCCCAGCATTTT.

This clone was recorded a few times. The CDR3 region has the DNA TGTGCCAGCCGGGACAGGGGAAATCAGCCCCAGCATTTT. Protein product: CASRDRGNQPQHF. The chain is built from TRBV19 and TRBJ1-5; 10 bases line up with TRBD1. This CDR3 spans 13 amino acids. Germline trimming cut 9 bases from V and 4 bases from J; bases unmatched to any gene: 3. Germline-derived CDR1 and CDR2 are LNHDA and SQIVND (reference sequence).

The V and J genes are TRBV18 and TRBJ1-1, with 9 bases matching TRBD1. V dropped 3 bases and J dropped 0; count of bases not matched to a gene: 5. In germline, CDR1 is KGHSH, CDR2 LQKENI. The CDR3 runs 16 residues. CDR3 region: CASSPGQGPMNTEAFF. In DNA form, the CDR3 reads TGTGCCAGCTCACCGGGACAGGGTCCCATGAACACTGAAGCTTTCTTT. Based on the CDR3 plus reference TRBV18 and TRBJ1-1, the full variable domain is NAGVMQNPRHLVRRRGQEARLRCSPMKGHSHVYWYRQLPEEGLKFMVYLQKENIIDESGMPKERFSAEFPKEGPSILRIQQVVRGDSAAYFCASSPGQGPMNTEAFFGQGTRLTVV.

The chain uses TRBV6-5 and TRBJ2-3; 12 bases map to TRBD2. The CDR3 consists of 15 residues. With 3 bases clipped from V and 4 bases from J, the junction kept 2 bases outside the gene matches. Looked up from germline, CDR1 is MNHEY and CDR2 is SVGAGI. CDR3 amino acids: CASSYRLAGADTQYF. The DNA for the CDR3 is TGTGCCAGCAGTTATCGACTAGCGGGAGCAGATACGCAGTATTTT.

This chain links TRBV5-4 with TRBJ2-3; possible D gene TRBD2, 6 bases. Between the trimmed V and J ends, which lost 0 bases and 2 bases, there was a span of 13 bases. Germline CDR1 and CDR2: SGHNT and YYREEE (reference sequence). The CDR3 contains 16 residues. In DNA form, the CDR3 reads TGTGCCAGCAGCTTGGGGGTGAGCGGGCACACAGATACGCAGTATTTT. Its protein product is CASSLGVSGHTDTQYF.

The chain carries TRBV24-1 and TRBJ2-3; a possible D gene is TRBD1 (6 bases). Looked up from germline, CDR1 is KGHDR and CDR2 is SFDVKD. This CDR3 has 14 amino acids. Trimming removed 4 bases at V and 1 base at J, with 8 bases between. This chain's CDR3 is CATSESGGTDTQYF. The CDR3 coding sequence is TGTGCCACCAGTGAATCAGGGGGCACAGATACGCAGTATTTT.